These 8 T cell receptor beta chains share one sample of origin, sequenced in a study of cytomegalovirus exposure and HLA in healthy donors. 60 Vbeta and 13 Jbeta primers were used in PCR. Profiled with immunoSEQ multiplex PCR; TCRdb holds only in-frame clones, not every one. The sample includes some 190,000 clones, over 75% of them seen just once. Sequenced material: PBMCs. Receptors originate from a man aged 18 to 29 in good health and CMV-seronegative.

V gene TRBV27 combines with J gene TRBJ1-1, with 9 bases identical to TRBD1. CDR1 and CDR2 (germline): MNHEY, SMNVEV (reference sequence). The V segment lost 5 bases and the J segment 7 bases; nucleotides outside the gene matches: 8. The CDR3 contains 14 residues. The CDR3 loop reads CASSVTGGRSEAFF. The CDR3 nucleotides read TGTGCCAGCAGTGTAACAGGGGGCAGGAGTGAAGCTTTCTTT.

The table lists this clone with a count of one. The chain couples TRBV29-1 to TRBJ2-2; TRBD2 aligns across 11 bases. Germline trimming cut 5 bases from V and 4 bases from J; bases unmatched to any gene: 6. The CDR3 is made up of 15 amino acids. The germline gives CDR1 SQVTM, CDR2 ANQGSEA. The DNA for the CDR3 is TGCAGCGTTATGGTAGCGGGAGGGAGCACCGGGGAGCTGTTTTTT. It encodes CSVMVAGGSTGELFF.

V is TRBV18 and J is TRBJ1-6; 11 bases agree with TRBD1. J gave up 7 bases and V 1 base, and 9 bases lay outside the gene matches. This CDR3 has 18 amino acids. Germline V gives CDR1 KGHSH, CDR2 LQKENI. The chain's CDR3 is CASSPLTGQGAKNSPLHF. Here the CDR3 DNA reads TGTGCCAGCTCACCACTTACCGGACAGGGGGCAAAAAATTCACCCCTCCACTTT.

This rearrangement joins TRBV6-6 to TRBJ1-1, with 7 bases identical to TRBD1. Germline CDR1 reads MNHNY; CDR2 reads SVGAGI (reference sequence). V gave up 2 bases and J gave up 8 bases; unmatched junction bases: 11. This CDR3 is 15 amino acids long. The CDR3 is CASSYPGQKDHEAFF. CDR3 sequence (DNA): TGTGCCAGCAGTTACCCGGGACAGAAAGACCACGAAGCTTTCTTT.

The rearrangement uses TRBV10-1 and TRBJ2-7; possible D gene TRBD1, 5 bases. Deletions cut 4 bases from V and 2 bases from J, with 12 bases between. This CDR3 is built from 14 residues. Germline CDR1 WNHNN, CDR2 SYGVQD (reference sequence). CDR3 sequence reads: CASSVRRDPYEQYF. The CDR3 region has the DNA TGCGCCAGCAGTGTCCGCAGGGATCCCTACGAGCAGTACTTC.

This clone was counted once. The chain carries TRBV10-3 and TRBJ1-2; possibly TRBD1 for D (6 bases). With 10 bases removed from V and 3 bases from J, the gap between germline ends came to 15 bases. The germline gives CDR1 ENHRY, CDR2 SYGVKD. The CDR3 is 13 residues long. The CDR3 spells CATLQGRDYGYTF. The CDR3 DNA follows: TGTGCCACCCTTCAGGGGAGGGACTATGGCTACACCTTC.

This clone appeared a few times. The V gene is TRBV7-8, the J gene TRBJ2-5; TRBD2 might be the D (6 bases). From germline, CDR1 is SGHVS and CDR2 FQNEAQ. Trimming cost V 4 bases and J 1 base, with 13 bases left between them. The CDR3 spans 15 residues. CDR3 nucleotides: TGTGCCAGCAGCTCACACGGGGGACTCCAAGAGACCCAGTACTTC. Translated: CASSSHGGLQETQYF.

The rearrangement uses TRBV7-2 and TRBJ1-6, with D uncertain. With 1 base removed from V and 7 bases from J, the gap between germline ends came to 8 bases. The CDR3 has 14 amino acids. Germline V gives CDR1 SGHTA, CDR2 FQGNSA. Here the CDR3 DNA reads TGTGCCAGCAGCTTAGGAGTCTTGAATTCACCCCTCCACTTT. Encoded protein: CASSLGVLNSPLHF.